One sample yielded the 14 T cell receptor beta chains listed below, sequenced in a study of human T cells and chemical hapten exposure. The time point here: patch test 1, 2 weeks after DPC sensitization. Noted treatment: therapeutic diphenylcyclopropenone sensitization with weekly scalp DPC. TCRdb recomputed calls from the RACE reads with MiXCR, one row per CDR3 protein. In the table there are about 100,000 distinct CDR3 sequences, over 9.5% of which are singletons. Source: whole blood, taken in connection with sensitization to the hapten diphenylcyclopropenone (DPC). These receptors all stem from a man in his forties with alopecia areata. Some clones in this sample may be carry-over from other donors' samples.

V usage is TRBV18 and J usage is TRBJ2-7, with 9 nucleotides matching TRBD1. CDR1 KGHSH and CDR2 LQKENI come from the germline V gene. V shed 2 bases, J shed 4 bases, and the junction held 6 bases outside the gene matches. This CDR3 has 15 residues. For the CDR3, the DNA is TGTGCCAGCTCACCAAACAGGGGGCGAGGGTACGAGCAGTACGTC. Its translation: CASSPNRGRGYEQYV.

The rearrangement uses TRBV5-1 and TRBJ2-6; no clear D. This CDR3 contains 15 residues. Trimming stripped 0 bases from V and 0 bases from J, with 4 bases between. CDR1 and CDR2 from the germline V gene are SGHRS and YFSETQ. The CDR3 region is CASSLVDSGANVLTF. The CDR3 nucleotides read TGCGCCAGCAGCTTGGTCGACTCTGGGGCCAACGTCCTGACTTTC.

The V gene is TRBV7-9, the J gene TRBJ2-7; a weak D match, TRBD1 (5 bases). The germline V gene has CDR1 SEHNR and CDR2 FQNEAQ (reference sequence). V lost 3 bases, J lost 0 bases, and 9 bases lay in between. The CDR3 sequence is 14 residues long. The CDR3 DNA reads TGTGCCAGCAGCTTCGACAGAAGCTCCTACGAGCAGTACTTC. It specifies CASSFDRSSYEQYF.

This clonotype was detected many times. The CDR3 region has the DNA TGTGCCAGTAACCCAGGGGGCCTCGTTAACTATGGCTACACCTTC. As protein: CASNPGGLVNYGYTF. The genes are TRBV19 and TRBJ1-2; 8 bases map to TRBD1. The CDR3 totals 15 residues. The junction had 8 bases not matched to a gene; V was cut back by 7 bases and J by 1 base. In germline, CDR1 is LNHDA, CDR2 SQIVND (reference sequence). The full variable domain, completed using reference TRBV19 and TRBJ1-2, is DGGITQSPKYLFRKEGQNVTLSCEQNLNHDAMYWYRQDPGQGLRLIYYSQIVNDFQKGDIAEGYSVSREKKESFPLTVTSAQKNPTAFYLCASNPGGLVNYGYTFGSGTRLTVV.

CDR3 bases: TGCGCCAGCAGCTTGGCCGGGATGACCGGGGAGCTGTTTTTT. It codes for CASSLAGMTGELFF. The chain has TRBV5-1 and TRBJ2-2; a possible D gene is TRBD2 (5 bases). The germline V gene encodes CDR1 SGHRS and CDR2 YFSETQ. The CDR3 is 14 residues long. V was shortened by 0 bases and J by 5 bases, with 8 bases between the two germline ends.

The chain links TRBV7-3 to TRBJ1-1, with D hard to call. This CDR3 spans 15 amino acids. From germline, CDR1 is SGHTA and CDR2 FQGTGA. V was clipped by 5 bases and J by 5 bases, with 18 bases between them. The CDR3 DNA follows: TGTGCCAGCAGCCCTGATACGGGCAGACCTACTGAAGCTTTCTTT. Amino acid sequence: CASSPDTGRPTEAFF.

The chain employs TRBV19 and TRBJ2-4; D is unclear. V was trimmed by 4 bases and J by 0 bases, leaving 4 bases between them. The CDR3 covers 13 residues. CDR1 is LNHDA and CDR2 is SQIVND in the germline V gene (reference sequence). CDR3 in DNA: TGTGCCAGTAGTACTCTAGCCAAAAACATTCAGTACTTC. Translating gives CASSTLAKNIQYF.

In this sample, this clonotype turned up a few times. The genes are TRBV19 and TRBJ2-3; perhaps TRBD2 as D (5 bases). The V and J ends lost 3 bases and 1 base respectively, with 11 bases between them. The CDR3 totals 15 residues. Germline V gene lookup returns CDR1 LNHDA and CDR2 SQIVND (reference sequence). The CDR3 sequence: CASSIPGIRTDTQYF. The CDR3 DNA reads TGTGCCAGTAGTATCCCGGGGATCCGCACAGATACGCAGTATTTT.

This clonotype was detected ten times or more. The chain recombines TRBV20-1 with TRBJ1-1; D not certain. The V gene's germline CDR1 is DFQATT and CDR2 SNEGSKA (reference sequence). V lost 5 bases and J lost 7, with 11 bases in between. This CDR3 has 11 amino acids. The CDR3 sequence: CSAGSSGEAFF. In nucleotides, the CDR3 is TGCAGTGCTGGGTCCAGTGGTGAAGCTTTCTTT.

A few counts support this clonotype. V gene TRBV27 combines with J gene TRBJ1-2, with 10 nucleotides matching TRBD1. Germline CDR1 reads MNHEY; CDR2 reads SMNVEV (reference sequence). CDR3 length: 16 amino acids. The junction had 10 bases not matched to a gene; V was cut back by 4 bases and J by 5 bases. Written as DNA, the CDR3 is TGTGCCAGCAGTTCCTCCCGGACAGGGGGGGGTTATGGCTACACCTTC. Protein: CASSSSRTGGGYGYTF.

V is TRBV10-3 and J is TRBJ2-3; 7 bases agree with TRBD2. With V trimmed by 10 bases and J by 1 base, 2 bases remained unmatched. The CDR3 covers 12 residues. Germline V lookup: CDR1 ENHRY, CDR2 SYGVKD. CDR3 nucleotide sequence: TGTGCCACCACTAGCGGCACAGATACGCAGTATTTT. Translating it yields CATTSGTDTQYF.

The table lists this clonotype with a few counts. V usage is TRBV7-9 and J usage is TRBJ2-3, with unresolved D. V lost 3 bases, J lost 2 bases, and 3 bases lay in between. CDR3 size: 12 residues. Germline-derived CDR1 and CDR2 are SEHNR and FQNEAQ (reference sequence). The DNA of the CDR3 is TGTGCCAGCAGCTTCCACACAGATACGCAGTATTTT. Protein: CASSFHTDTQYF.

The V and J genes are TRBV13 and TRBJ2-1, with D possibly matching TRBD1 (6 bases). Trimming left V 5 bases short and J 0 bases short, with 11 bases between. CDR1 is PRHDT and CDR2 is FYEKMQ in the germline V gene (reference sequence). CDR3 length: 15 amino acids. Here the CDR3 reads CASSADSNSYNEQFF. The DNA for the CDR3 is TGTGCCAGCAGCGCGGACAGTAACTCCTACAATGAGCAGTTCTTC.

This clonotype was counted between two and nine times. V gene TRBV5-1 combines with J gene TRBJ2-2, with D possibly TRBD2 on 5 matching bases. Trimming cost V 2 bases and J 6 bases, with 11 bases left between them. Germline CDR1 and CDR2: SGHRS and YFSETQ. The CDR3 contains 14 residues. The chain's CDR3 is CASSFPAGAGELFF. As DNA, the CDR3 is TGCGCCAGCAGCTTCCCCGCCGGGGCCGGGGAGCTGTTTTTT.